These T cell receptor beta chains were read from a single sample in a study of response to subunit inactivated influenza vaccine. TCRdb itself ran the RT-PCR reads through MiXCR, one entry per CDR3 protein. Counted here are more than 450,000 distinct CDR3 sequences, approximately 10% occurring once; the ten biggest clones make up roughly 9.6%. The same data also went into a second study, on T cells expressing NK-cell markers.

Sequences were derived from PBMCs from blood, sampled on the day of vaccination. The receptors originated from a man aged 50 or older who received an inactivated influenza vaccine. Both conserved end residues are part of each CDR3. D genes are given only for firm matches. Size values are once, few and many counts, or a class for expanded clones, and some rows have none.

abundance: NA; j_gene: TRBJ2-5; v_gene: TRBV28; d_gene: NA; CDR3nt: TGTGCCAGCAGTTTGGGGCTTAGGGACGAGCACGCGTACCAAGAGACCCAGTACTTC; CDR3aa: CASSLGLRDEHAYQETQYF
abundance: once; j_gene: TRBJ2-5; v_gene: TRBV12-3/TRBV12-4; d_gene: NA; CDR3nt: TGTGCCAGCAGTTTGGGGGGTCATACTGACAATGAGGGAGAGACCCAGTACTTC; CDR3aa: CASSLGGHTDNEGETQYF
abundance: NA; j_gene: TRBJ2-2; v_gene: TRBV20-1; d_gene: NA; CDR3nt: TGCAGTGCTACCCCCGGTGGGATAAGAACCGGGGAGCTGTTTTTT; CDR3aa: CSATPGGIRTGELFF
abundance: many; j_gene: TRBJ1-1; v_gene: TRBV15; d_gene: NA; CDR3nt: TGTGCCACCAGCAGAGGTACCTTCAACACTGAAGCTTTCTTT; CDR3aa: CATSRGTFNTEAFF
abundance: NA; j_gene: TRBJ2-7; v_gene: TRBV13; d_gene: TRBD1; CDR3nt: TGTGCCAGCAGCCGAGGCCGATTGGACAGGGAAGTCTTC; CDR3aa: CASSRGRLDREVF
abundance: NA; j_gene: TRBJ1-6; v_gene: TRBV5-1; d_gene: TRBD1; CDR3nt: TGCGCCAGCAGCTTGGTGTACCGACAGGGGATGAATTCACCCCTCCACTTT; CDR3aa: CASSLVYRQGMNSPLHF
abundance: NA; j_gene: TRBJ2-1; v_gene: TRBV20-1; d_gene: NA; CDR3nt: TGCAGTGGTTGGCCGCCTGGCAATGAGCAGTTCTTC; CDR3aa: CSGWPPGNEQFF
abundance: few; j_gene: TRBJ2-7; v_gene: TRBV4-3; d_gene: TRBD1; CDR3nt: TGCGCCAGCAGCCAAGATTACAGGGACAGGGGTTACGAGCAGTACTTC; CDR3aa: CASSQDYRDRGYEQYF
abundance: many; j_gene: TRBJ2-3; v_gene: TRBV9; d_gene: NA; CDR3nt: TGTGCCAGCAGCAGAGGGACCCACGGGCGAGATACGCAGTATTTT; CDR3aa: CASSRGTHGRDTQYF
abundance: NA; j_gene: TRBJ2-1; v_gene: TRBV6-1; d_gene: NA; CDR3nt: TGTGCCAGCAGTATTTACCCACCTTACAATGAGCAGTTCTTC; CDR3aa: CASSIYPPYNEQFF
abundance: few; j_gene: TRBJ2-5; v_gene: TRBV28; d_gene: TRBD1; CDR3nt: TGTGCCAGCAGTTTACGCCTCGGGACAGGGCGGCAAGAGACCCAGTACTTC; CDR3aa: CASSLRLGTGRQETQYF
abundance: few; j_gene: TRBJ2-2; v_gene: TRBV5-6; d_gene: NA; CDR3nt: TGTGCCAGCAGCTTCCAGACGAACACCGGGGAGCTGTTTTTT; CDR3aa: CASSFQTNTGELFF
abundance: few; j_gene: TRBJ2-2; v_gene: TRBV5-1; d_gene: TRBD2; CDR3nt: TGCGCCAGCAGCTCGGACGGGGGGGTCAACACCGGGGAGCTGTTTTTT; CDR3aa: CASSSDGGVNTGELFF
abundance: few; j_gene: TRBJ2-7; v_gene: TRBV6-1; d_gene: NA; CDR3nt: TGTGCCAGCAGTGAAAACATCTACGAGCAGTACTTC; CDR3aa: CASSENIYEQYF
abundance: few; j_gene: TRBJ2-3; v_gene: TRBV24-1; d_gene: NA; CDR3nt: TGTGCCACCAGTGAGGGGATTCCTAGCACAGATACGCAGTATTTT; CDR3aa: CATSEGIPSTDTQYF
abundance: NA; j_gene: TRBJ2-1; v_gene: TRBV29-1; d_gene: NA; CDR3nt: TGCAGCGTGGCCCGGAGGATGAACAATGAGCAGTTCTTC; CDR3aa: CSVARRMNNEQFF
abundance: many; j_gene: TRBJ2-1; v_gene: TRBV10-3; d_gene: TRBD1; CDR3nt: TGTGCCACCCGGGACAGGACCTACAATGAGCAGTTCTTC; CDR3aa: CATRDRTYNEQFF
abundance: few; j_gene: TRBJ2-1; v_gene: TRBV12-3/TRBV12-4; d_gene: TRBD2; CDR3nt: TGTGCCAGCAGTTTGGGACCTGACCTCTCCAGCGGGGGGAATGAGCAGTTCTTC; CDR3aa: CASSLGPDLSSGGNEQFF
abundance: NA; j_gene: TRBJ2-2; v_gene: TRBV7-9; d_gene: TRBD2; CDR3nt: TGTGCCAGCACCGGGGGGGTCACCGGGGAGCTGTTTTTT; CDR3aa: CASTGGVTGELFF
abundance: many; j_gene: TRBJ2-7; v_gene: TRBV12-3/TRBV12-4; d_gene: NA; CDR3nt: TGTGCCAGCAGTTTGAGGGATGGATACGAGCAGTACTTC; CDR3aa: CASSLRDGYEQYF
abundance: NA; j_gene: TRBJ1-2; v_gene: TRBV15; d_gene: TRBD1; CDR3nt: TGTGCCACCAGCGGACATCAGGGGGTGGGCTATGGCTACACCTTC; CDR3aa: CATSGHQGVGYGYTF
abundance: many; j_gene: TRBJ2-1; v_gene: TRBV20-1; d_gene: TRBD2; CDR3nt: TGCAGTGCGAAACTAGCGGGGGGCCGCTACAATGAGCAGTTCTTC; CDR3aa: CSAKLAGGRYNEQFF
abundance: few; j_gene: TRBJ2-1; v_gene: TRBV7-8; d_gene: TRBD2; CDR3nt: TGTGCCAGCAGCTTAGCGCTAGCCGGGACTACACTCGGGCAGTTCTTC; CDR3aa: CASSLALAGTTLGQFF
abundance: few; j_gene: TRBJ1-1; v_gene: TRBV4-1; d_gene: NA; CDR3nt: TGCGCCAGCAGCCAAAGCAGGTACACTGAAGCTTTCTTT; CDR3aa: CASSQSRYTEAFF
abundance: NA; j_gene: TRBJ2-7; v_gene: TRBV4-2; d_gene: TRBD2; CDR3nt: TGTGCCAGCAGCCTGGGACTAGCGGGAGACATCCCCTACGAGCAGTACTTC; CDR3aa: CASSLGLAGDIPYEQYF
abundance: NA; j_gene: TRBJ2-2; v_gene: TRBV10-1; d_gene: NA; CDR3nt: TGCGCCAGCAGGGCGGACGGCACCGGGGAGCTGTTTTTT; CDR3aa: CASRADGTGELFF
abundance: few; j_gene: TRBJ2-2; v_gene: TRBV5-1; d_gene: NA; CDR3nt: TGCGCCAGCAGCCATGACAGTTTTAACACCGGGGAGCTGTTTTTT; CDR3aa: CASSHDSFNTGELFF
abundance: few; j_gene: TRBJ1-4; v_gene: TRBV5-1; d_gene: NA; CDR3nt: TGCGCCAGCAGCTTTATAGGGTCAACTAATGAAAAACTGTTTTTT; CDR3aa: CASSFIGSTNEKLFF
abundance: few; j_gene: TRBJ1-1; v_gene: TRBV6-2/TRBV6-3; d_gene: NA; CDR3nt: TGTGCCTGCGCAGGGCCGAACACTGAAGCTTTCTTT; CDR3aa: CACAGPNTEAFF
abundance: NA; j_gene: TRBJ1-6; v_gene: TRBV18; d_gene: NA; CDR3nt: TGTGCCAGCTCAGCTATGACAGTGGATAATTCACCCCTCCACTTT; CDR3aa: CASSAMTVDNSPLHF
abundance: NA; j_gene: TRBJ2-7; v_gene: TRBV5-5; d_gene: NA; CDR3nt: TGTGCCAGCAGTATTCGTCAGGGAGTCGACTACGAGCAGTACTTC; CDR3aa: CASSIRQGVDYEQYF
abundance: many; j_gene: TRBJ1-2; v_gene: TRBV27; d_gene: NA; CDR3nt: TGTGCCAGCAGTTTGAATGGATATGGCTACACCTTC; CDR3aa: CASSLNGYGYTF
abundance: NA; j_gene: TRBJ2-3; v_gene: TRBV4-2; d_gene: NA; CDR3nt: TGTGCCAGCAGCCAAGATTTCAAGGGGGGCACAGATACGCAGTATTTT; CDR3aa: CASSQDFKGGTDTQYF
abundance: few; j_gene: TRBJ1-1; v_gene: TRBV4-1; d_gene: NA; CDR3nt: TGCGCCAGCAGCCCCCCCTACACTGAAGCTTTCTTT; CDR3aa: CASSPPYTEAFF
abundance: NA; j_gene: TRBJ2-3; v_gene: TRBV4-2; d_gene: TRBD2; CDR3nt: TGTGCCAGCAGCCAAGACTGGCGAGCGGGAGGATACACAGATACGCAGTATTTT; CDR3aa: CASSQDWRAGGYTDTQYF
abundance: many; j_gene: TRBJ2-7; v_gene: TRBV7-2; d_gene: NA; CDR3nt: TGTGCCAGCAGCTTAGCGTCAGGAACCTCCTACGAGCAGTACTTC; CDR3aa: CASSLASGTSYEQYF
abundance: NA; j_gene: TRBJ2-5; v_gene: TRBV7-2; d_gene: NA; CDR3nt: TGTGCCAGCAGCTCCGGGACAACAGAGACCCAGTACTTC; CDR3aa: CASSSGTTETQYF
abundance: NA; j_gene: TRBJ2-1; v_gene: TRBV11-2; d_gene: TRBD2; CDR3nt: TGTGCCAGCAGAAAATCGCGGTCGCTAGCGGGAAACAATGAGCAGTTCTTC; CDR3aa: CASRKSRSLAGNNEQFF
abundance: many; j_gene: TRBJ1-2; v_gene: TRBV29-1; d_gene: TRBD1; CDR3nt: TGCAGCGTTGGAATGGGGGACAGGGTATTAGGTGGCTACACCTTC; CDR3aa: CSVGMGDRVLGGYTF
abundance: few; j_gene: TRBJ2-1; v_gene: TRBV12-3/TRBV12-4; d_gene: TRBD2; CDR3nt: TGTGCCAGCAACCTCGGGGGACTAGCGGGGGGCTACAATGAGCAGTTCTTC; CDR3aa: CASNLGGLAGGYNEQFF
abundance: few; j_gene: TRBJ2-3; v_gene: TRBV12-3/TRBV12-4; d_gene: TRBD2; CDR3nt: TGTGCCAGCAGTCAGACTAGCGGGGGGGATCCAGATACGCAGTATTTT; CDR3aa: CASSQTSGGDPDTQYF
abundance: few; j_gene: TRBJ2-3; v_gene: TRBV7-2; d_gene: NA; CDR3nt: TGTGCCAGCAGCTCCCGGGACGGCACAGATACGCAGTATTTT; CDR3aa: CASSSRDGTDTQYF
abundance: once; j_gene: TRBJ1-6; v_gene: TRBV4-3; d_gene: NA; CDR3nt: TGCGCCAGCAGCCAAGATTGGCAGGGAAATTCACCCCTCCACTTT; CDR3aa: CASSQDWQGNSPLHF
abundance: NA; j_gene: TRBJ2-7; v_gene: TRBV27; d_gene: NA; CDR3nt: TGTGCCAGCAGGGACCTACAGGGTGGCGAGCAGTACTTC; CDR3aa: CASRDLQGGEQYF
abundance: NA; j_gene: TRBJ2-7; v_gene: TRBV11-1; d_gene: TRBD2; CDR3nt: TGTGCCAGCAGCTTAGTATTAGGGACTAGCGGGACATACTACGAGCAGTACTTC; CDR3aa: CASSLVLGTSGTYYEQYF
abundance: few; j_gene: TRBJ2-5; v_gene: TRBV6-5; d_gene: NA; CDR3nt: TGTGCCAGCAGTTATTCGGACTCTGGGGAGACCCAGTACTTC; CDR3aa: CASSYSDSGETQYF
abundance: NA; j_gene: TRBJ2-1; v_gene: TRBV28; d_gene: TRBD1; CDR3nt: TGTGCCAGCAGTTTCCGGGACAGGGTCCACAATGAGCAGTTCTTC; CDR3aa: CASSFRDRVHNEQFF
abundance: few; j_gene: TRBJ1-1; v_gene: TRBV4-2; d_gene: NA; CDR3nt: TGTGCCAGCAGCCAAGATGGCCAGGGGAGGAACACTGAAGCTTTCTTT; CDR3aa: CASSQDGQGRNTEAFF
abundance: many; j_gene: TRBJ1-1; v_gene: TRBV15; d_gene: NA; CDR3nt: TGTGCCACCAGCAGAGATTTAACTGAAGCTTTCTTT; CDR3aa: CATSRDLTEAFF
abundance: NA; j_gene: TRBJ2-1; v_gene: TRBV6-2/TRBV6-3; d_gene: NA; CDR3nt: TGTGCCAGCAGTTACTGGCGCAATGAGCAGTTCTTC; CDR3aa: CASSYWRNEQFF
abundance: few; j_gene: TRBJ2-2; v_gene: TRBV2; d_gene: NA; CDR3nt: TGTGCCAGCAGTGAAAGCATCCAGACCGGGGAGCTGTTTTTT; CDR3aa: CASSESIQTGELFF
abundance: few; j_gene: TRBJ1-6; v_gene: TRBV5-1; d_gene: NA; CDR3nt: TGCGCCAGCAGCAGGGAGGGGTCCTATAATTCACCCCTCCACTTT; CDR3aa: CASSREGSYNSPLHF
abundance: few; j_gene: TRBJ2-7; v_gene: TRBV20-1; d_gene: NA; CDR3nt: TGCAGTGCTACCTTTTTGCTATCGACCTACGAGCAGTACTTC; CDR3aa: CSATFLLSTYEQYF
abundance: NA; j_gene: TRBJ2-2; v_gene: TRBV7-3; d_gene: NA; CDR3nt: TGTGCCAGCAAAGAGGGCGGGGAGCTGTTTTTT; CDR3aa: CASKEGGELFF
abundance: many; j_gene: TRBJ2-1; v_gene: TRBV3-1; d_gene: NA; CDR3nt: TGTGCCAGCAGCCCCAGATCGAGTTACAATGAGCAGTTCTTC; CDR3aa: CASSPRSSYNEQFF